This TCR beta chain was sequenced during a study of blood T cell repertoires in COVID-19. Authors' methods: The assay estimated nucleated cells by amplifying reference gene primers. Only in-frame clones appear in the TCRdb table, and some are missing; sequencing was by immunoSEQ multiplex PCR. V and J calls and clone size are as listed in that table; D and trimming were resolved from the DNA. This table holds hundreds of thousands of clones, 87% found once. This CDR3 region has 13 residues. V gave up 0 bases and J gave up 6 bases, with 9 bases separating them. Looked up from germline, CDR1 is GTSNPN and CDR2 is SVGIG (reference sequence).

This TCR came from a woman aged 45-65 years who had recovered from COVID-19. This chain connects TRBV30 to TRBJ1-5; D perhaps matches TRBD1 (6 bases). Sequenced input: PBMCs or T cells enriched from blood (not recorded which). CDR3 coding DNA: TGTGCCTGGAGTGTACAGGGCGGTCAGCCCCAGCATTTT. The encoded protein is CAWSVQGGQPQHF. Based on the CDR3 plus reference TRBV30 and TRBJ1-5, the full variable domain is SQTIHQWPATLVQPVGSPLSLECTVEGTSNPNLYWYRQAAGRGLQLLFYSVGIGQISSEVPQNLSASRPQDRQFILSSKKLLLSDSGFYLCAWSVQGGQPQHFGDGTRLSIL.